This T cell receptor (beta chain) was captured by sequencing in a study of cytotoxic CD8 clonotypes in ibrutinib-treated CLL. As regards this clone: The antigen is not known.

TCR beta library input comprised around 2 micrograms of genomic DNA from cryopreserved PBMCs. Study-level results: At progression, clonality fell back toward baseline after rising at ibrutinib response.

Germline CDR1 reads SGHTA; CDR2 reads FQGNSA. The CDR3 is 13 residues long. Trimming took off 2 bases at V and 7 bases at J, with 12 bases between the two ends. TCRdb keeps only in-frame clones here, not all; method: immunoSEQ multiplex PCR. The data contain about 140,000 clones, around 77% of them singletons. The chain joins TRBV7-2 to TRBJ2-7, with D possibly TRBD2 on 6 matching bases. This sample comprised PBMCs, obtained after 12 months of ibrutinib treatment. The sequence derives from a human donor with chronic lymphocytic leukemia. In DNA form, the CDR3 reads TGTGCCAGCAGCTTAATCTCGGGGGAGGAGCAGTACTTC. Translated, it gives CASSLISGEEQYF.